This T cell receptor (beta chain) came from a study of blood T cells in healthy people across ages (dated by TCRdb to the mid-2010s). About the study as a whole: In model experiments, template switching captured about one uniquely barcoded TCR beta cDNA molecule for every two T cells. Age-related changes in TCR beta repertoire diversity were measured in the study by deep sequencing normalized with unique cDNA molecular identifiers. Donors were grouped into four age groups: young (average 16 years), middle-aged (39), aged (around 60) and long-lived (approximately 78). To avoid experimental bias, donors of different ages were spread randomly across the sequencing lanes. The study analyzed two additional independent replicas of 1 million unique cDNA reads from the same blood draw for two donors, one aged 18 to 30 and one aged 80 or older. Here is what the overall study found, with its caveats: Estimates of total diversity from one million sequenced T cells were regarded as lower bounds and underestimates. As age increased, observed TCR beta diversity per million T cells dropped in a roughly linear way, and a significant reduction was already evident by age 40. Conclusive comparison of naive and antigen-experienced compartments was prevented by the profiling of bulk unsorted PBMCs. Compared with the aged group, the long-lived group had more naive CD4+ T cells, fewer expanded clones and increased TCR diversity, a pattern suggesting age selection. Because the CMV infection status of the donors was unknown, age-related changes in expanded clonotypes may potentially have been confounded. There was a strong correlation between observed TCR beta diversity and the percentage of naive T cells measured by flow cytometry.

The germline V gene (reference sequence) supplies CDR1 MNHEY and CDR2 SMNVEV. Trimming takes 6 bases off V and 5 bases off J; junction bases not matched to a gene: 6. Including cysteine and phenylalanine, the CDR3 has 14 amino acids. The entry retains the CDR3 DNA only, 42 bases that are in frame from base 1. To note about this clonotype: There is no known antigen for this receptor. Nothing much larger sits one base from this clone, and base qualities are not available.

Library construction relied on 5' RACE. This sample was sequenced with an Illumina HiSeq 2500. The second PCR ran for roughly 6 to 11 cycles and used a J-beta primer mix along with a sample-barcoded 5' primer. Each TCR beta cDNA molecule received a unique molecular identifier from a template-switch 5' adaptor carrying 12 random nucleotides. Each sample yielded at least 2.5 million CDR3-containing paired-end reads. First-strand cDNA was synthesized from all RNA with the Mint cDNA synthesis kit, primed by a TRBC-specific oligonucleotide. All cDNA was treated with uracil-DNA glycosylase and then went through a first 18-cycle PCR with the universal primers M1SS and BC2_uni_R. Under the source paper's analysis protocol: Each sample was normalized by randomly selecting 1 million high-quality reads, each carrying a distinct molecular identifier. Instead of being binned into consensus sequences, reads with shared molecular identifiers were discarded. MiTCR, set to a Q25 quality threshold and the strictest error-elimination algorithm, was used for CDR3 identification, clonotype clustering and error correction. A nonparametric unseen species model with Euler transformation was used to estimate a lower bound on total TCR beta diversity. The raw public reads went through TCRdb reprocessing: fastp at Q25, MiXCR clone calling, in-frame beta chains kept. Each entry is one CDR3 protein sequence, shown with its most common DNA and genes. These V and J calls derive from TCRdb rather than the authors' analysis. This sample is represented by fewer than 700,000 distinct CDR3 sequences; around 41% of them were singletons. The ten largest clonotypes hold 25% to 30% of the sample.

Donors were 30 to 45 systemically healthy Caucasian individuals from Russia aged 6 to 90 years. Each donor gave 8 to 10 milliliters of peripheral blood, drawn into EDTA-treated Vacutainer tubes. Ficoll-Paque density-gradient centrifugation was used to isolate PBMCs, with at least 7 million per sample. Trizol reagent was used to extract total RNA from the PBMCs, yielding at least 6 micrograms per sample. For every donor, an aliquot of PBMCs went through flow cytometry to measure the percentages of naive CD45RAhigh/CD27high T cells. This TCR was sampled from a man older than 75 in good health. The sequenced sample consisted of blood. The chain is encoded by TRBV27 joined to TRBJ2-1; 8 nucleotides in the junction match TRBD2. The bases read TGTGCCAGCAGCCGGACTAGCCTAAACAATGAGCAGTTCTTC. This codes for CASSRTSLNNEQFF.